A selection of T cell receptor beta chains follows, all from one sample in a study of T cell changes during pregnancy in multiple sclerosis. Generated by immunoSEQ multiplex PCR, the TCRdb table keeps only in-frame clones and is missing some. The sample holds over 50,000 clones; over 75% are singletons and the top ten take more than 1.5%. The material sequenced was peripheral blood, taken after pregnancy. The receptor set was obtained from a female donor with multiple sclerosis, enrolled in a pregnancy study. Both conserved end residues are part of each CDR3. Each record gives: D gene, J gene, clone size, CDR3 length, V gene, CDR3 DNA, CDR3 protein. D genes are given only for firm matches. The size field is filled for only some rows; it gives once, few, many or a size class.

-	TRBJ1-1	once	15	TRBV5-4	TGTGCCAGCAGGGAGTCCCCACGGCCGAACACTGAAGCTTTCTTT	CASRESPRPNTEAFF
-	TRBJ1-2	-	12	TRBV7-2	TGTGCCAGCAGCGCGGAGGGTTATGGCTACACCTTC	CASSAEGYGYTF
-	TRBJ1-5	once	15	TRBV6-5	TGTGCCAGCCTCCCGAGGGCCAATAGCAATCAGCCCCAGCATTTT	CASLPRANSNQPQHF
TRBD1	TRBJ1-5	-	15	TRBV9	TGTGCCAGCAGCGTGGGGACAGGGTTGAATCAGCCCCAGCATTTT	CASSVGTGLNQPQHF
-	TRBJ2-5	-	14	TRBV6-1	TGTGCCAGCAGTGAAACCTTGAGCGTGGAGACCCAGTACTTC	CASSETLSVETQYF
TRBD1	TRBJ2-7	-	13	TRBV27	TGTGCCAGCAGTTGGGACAGCTCCTACGAGCAGTACTTC	CASSWDSSYEQYF
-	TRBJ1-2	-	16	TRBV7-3	TGTGCCAGCAGCTTAACGGGGCAGGGGTCATTCTATGGCTACACCTTC	CASSLTGQGSFYGYTF
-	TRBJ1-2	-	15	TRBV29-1	TGCAGCGCGGCCGGGACATGGGCCTCTAACTATGGCTACACCTTC	CSAAGTWASNYGYTF
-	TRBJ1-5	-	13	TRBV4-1	TGCGCCAGCAGCCAGGGACTTCGGCAGCCCCAGCATTTT	CASSQGLRQPQHF
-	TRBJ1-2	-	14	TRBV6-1	TGTGCCAGCAGTGGAACAGGGTTGTGGGGTGGCTACACCTTC	CASSGTGLWGGYTF
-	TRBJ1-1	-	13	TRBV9	TGTGCCAGCAGCGTCGGTGGTTACACTGAAGCTTTCTTT	CASSVGGYTEAFF
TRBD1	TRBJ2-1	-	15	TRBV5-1	TGCGCCAGCAGCGTGGGACAGGGTTCCTACAATGAGCAGTTCTTC	CASSVGQGSYNEQFF
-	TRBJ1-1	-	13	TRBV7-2	TGTGCCAGCAGCCCAGAGCAGGACACTGAAGCTTTCTTT	CASSPEQDTEAFF
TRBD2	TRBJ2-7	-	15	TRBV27	TGTGCCAGCAGTTTAAAAGCGGGGGGCCCCTACGAGCAGTACTTC	CASSLKAGGPYEQYF
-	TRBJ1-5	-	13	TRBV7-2	TGTGCCAGCAGCTTATGGGAGGGTCAGCCCCAGCATTTT	CASSLWEGQPQHF
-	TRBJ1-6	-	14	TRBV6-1	TGTGCCAGCAGTGAACAGGGCATTGATTCACCCCTCCACTTT	CASSEQGIDSPLHF
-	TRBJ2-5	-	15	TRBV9	TGTGCCAGCAGCGTAGCCGGGACTCGCCAAGAGACCCAGTACTTC	CASSVAGTRQETQYF
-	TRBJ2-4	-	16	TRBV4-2	TGTGCCAGCAGCCAAGGGTCCAGAGGTTCCAAAAACATTCAGTACTTC	CASSQGSRGSKNIQYF
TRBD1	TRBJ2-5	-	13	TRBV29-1	TGCAGCGTTGCGATACAGGGGGGAGAGACCCAGTACTTC	CSVAIQGGETQYF
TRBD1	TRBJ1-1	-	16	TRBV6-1	TGTGCCAGCAGTGAGGGGTTAGGGACAGTCGTTCCTGAAGCTTTCTTT	CASSEGLGTVVPEAFF
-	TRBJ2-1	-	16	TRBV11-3	TGTGCCAGCAGCTCTCGGCAGAGGAGCTCCTACAATGAGCAGTTCTTC	CASSSRQRSSYNEQFF
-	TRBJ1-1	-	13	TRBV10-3	TGTGCCATCCGGTGGGGAGAGAACACTGAAGCTTTCTTT	CAIRWGENTEAFF
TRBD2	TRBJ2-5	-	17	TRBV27	TGTGCCAGCAGTCCTTTACTAGCGGGGGGCTCTCGGGAGACCCAGTACTTC	CASSPLLAGGSRETQYF
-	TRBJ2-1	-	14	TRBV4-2	TGTGCCAGCAGCCAAGCAGTGAGAGGAAATGAGCAGTTCTTC	CASSQAVRGNEQFF
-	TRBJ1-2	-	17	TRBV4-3	TGCGCCAGCAGCCAGGCCCCCCGGGGTCCGGATAACTATGGCTACACCTTC	CASSQAPRGPDNYGYTF
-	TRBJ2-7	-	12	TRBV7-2	TGTGCCAGCAGCTTACAGGGCGGCGAGCAGTACTTC	CASSLQGGEQYF
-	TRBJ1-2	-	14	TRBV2	TGTGCCAGCAGGGTCGACAGGAATCGGTATGGCTACACCTTC	CASRVDRNRYGYTF
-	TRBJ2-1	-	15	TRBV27	TGTGCCAGCAGTTTCAACAGTTTCTCCTACAATGAGCAGTTCTTC	CASSFNSFSYNEQFF
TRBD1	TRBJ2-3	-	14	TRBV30	TGTGCCTGGAAAAAGACAGGGGGCGGGGATACGCAGTATTTT	CAWKKTGGGDTQYF
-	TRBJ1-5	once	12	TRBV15	TGTGCCGCCAGCCAGGGGAATCAGCCCCAGCATTTT	CAASQGNQPQHF
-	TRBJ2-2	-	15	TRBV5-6	TGTGCCAGCAGCTTGGGGGGCTGGGACACCGGGGAGCTGTTTTTT	CASSLGGWDTGELFF
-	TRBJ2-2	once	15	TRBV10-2	TGCGCCTCCCAAGGAGGTAGACTTGTATCCGGGGAGCTGTTTTTT	CASQGGRLVSGELFF
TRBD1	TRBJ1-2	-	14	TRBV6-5	TGTGCCAGCAGTAAACGACAGGGGTTATATGGCTACACCTTC	CASSKRQGLYGYTF
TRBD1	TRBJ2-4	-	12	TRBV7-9	TGTGCCAGCACTCCAGGGGGTTACATTCAGTACTTC	CASTPGGYIQYF
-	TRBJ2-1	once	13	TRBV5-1	TGCGCCAGCAGCTTTGCAGCGCTGAATGAGCAGTTCTTC	CASSFAALNEQFF
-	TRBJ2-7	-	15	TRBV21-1	TGTGCCAGCAGCAAAGTCGGACAGGGACCCTACGAGCAGTACTTC	CASSKVGQGPYEQYF
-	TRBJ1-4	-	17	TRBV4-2	TGTGCCAGCAGCCAAGATTCGTTGACAGCAACTAATGAAAAACTGTTTTTT	CASSQDSLTATNEKLFF
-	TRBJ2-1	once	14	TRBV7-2	TGTGCCAGCAGCTTAGTTCTCTACTACAATGAGCAGTTCTTC	CASSLVLYYNEQFF
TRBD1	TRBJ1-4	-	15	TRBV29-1	TGCAGCGTTACAGGGGGCGCCGGCGGGGGTGAAAAACTGTTTTTT	CSVTGGAGGGEKLFF
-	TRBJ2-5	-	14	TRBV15	TGTGCCACCAGCAGAGATTTAGGGGAAGAGACCCAGTACTTC	CATSRDLGEETQYF